This T cell receptor beta chain originates from a study of cytomegalovirus exposure and HLA in healthy donors. Overall study results and limits: An ancestry cluster, one associated with Asian ancestry, reportedly showed fewer N-insertions than the approximately 670-donor mean in a later analysis. Analyses of presence/absence relied on an assumption of roughly uniform sequencing depth across donors. For TCR beta chains, V- and J-gene trimming was later linked to a missense DCLRE1C variant. An analysis that was carried out later associated 15,000 to 20,000 TCR beta sequences with HLA alleles at 0.05 false discovery rate.

CDR3 length equals 15 residues. Germline-derived CDR1 and CDR2 are LNHNV and YYDKDF (reference sequence). The V and J ends lost 1 base and 5 bases respectively, with 14 bases between them. With respect to this clone: As yet, its antigen is unknown.

PCR used 60 Vbeta primers and 13 Jbeta primers. Clones were read by immunoSEQ multiplex PCR, and TCRdb kept only the in-frame ones, dropping some. This sample has fewer than 150,000 clones, with about 73% found just once. Sequenced: PBMCs. The J gene is TRBJ2-5, the V gene TRBV15, with D possibly being TRBD2 (6 bases). This TCR was recovered from a woman aged 45 to 65 in good health and CMV-seropositive. As DNA, the CDR3 is TGTGCCACCAGCAGAGCGGAGGGGTTTGGGGAGACCCAGTACTTC. Protein sequence: CATSRAEGFGETQYF.